This T cell receptor (beta chain) was profiled in a study of shared clonotypes between healthy human individuals. Whole-study findings and limits: Donors were few, which limited the genetic and exposure-history diversity represented.

Every unsorted PBMC PCR replicate was loaded with about 300 ng DNA, 25,000 to 30,000 T cell genomes. Ten immunoSEQ deep assay plates were used to sequence the DNA of unsorted PBMCs. The protocol was immunoSEQ multiplex PCR, while the TCRdb copy is restricted to in-frame clones and leaves out a portion. Altogether about half a million clones are present, over 70% being singletons, with the ten largest covering over 9.5%. Every donor was a Caucasian adult from Nashville, Tennessee. The CDR3 totals 15 residues. The ends were cut back, 0 bases at V and 3 bases at J, with 12 bases in the middle. Germline CDR1 reads SGHTA; CDR2 reads FQGTGA. This clone was counted a single time. No antigen is known for it.

The receptor was derived from a woman aged 40 to 50 in good health. Some clones in this sample may be carry-over from other donors' samples. The rearrangement joins TRBV7-3 to TRBJ2-7, with D perhaps assigned TRBD1 or TRBD2 (5 bases each). Source material: PBMCs. The CDR3 DNA is TGTGCCAGCAGCTTAACGATTGCAGGGAGCTACGAGCAGTACTTC. It yields the protein CASSLTIAGSYEQYF.